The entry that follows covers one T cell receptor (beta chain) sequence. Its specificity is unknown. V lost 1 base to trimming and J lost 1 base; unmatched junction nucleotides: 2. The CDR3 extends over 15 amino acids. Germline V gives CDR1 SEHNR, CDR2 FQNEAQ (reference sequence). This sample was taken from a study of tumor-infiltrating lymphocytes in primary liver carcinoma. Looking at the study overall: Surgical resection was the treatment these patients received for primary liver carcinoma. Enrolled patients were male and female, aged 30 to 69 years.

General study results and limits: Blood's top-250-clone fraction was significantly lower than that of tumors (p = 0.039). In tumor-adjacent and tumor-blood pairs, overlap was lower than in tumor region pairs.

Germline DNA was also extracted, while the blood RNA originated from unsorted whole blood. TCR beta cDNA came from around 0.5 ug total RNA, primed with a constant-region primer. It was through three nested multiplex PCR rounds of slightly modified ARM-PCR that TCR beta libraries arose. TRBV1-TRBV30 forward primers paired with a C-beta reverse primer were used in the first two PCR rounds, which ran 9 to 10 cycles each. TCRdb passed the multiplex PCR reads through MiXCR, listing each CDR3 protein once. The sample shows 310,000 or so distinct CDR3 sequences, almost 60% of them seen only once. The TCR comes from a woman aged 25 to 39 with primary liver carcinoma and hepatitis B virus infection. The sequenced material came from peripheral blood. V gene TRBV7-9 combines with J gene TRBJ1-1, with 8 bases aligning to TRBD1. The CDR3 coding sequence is TGTGCCAGCAGCTTAGTCCAGGGGGCGAACACTGAAGCTTTCTTT. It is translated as CASSLVQGANTEAFF.